This T cell receptor beta chain was profiled in a study of regulatory T cells in long-lasting Graves disease listed by TCRdb under 2021. Background for the entire study: Patients with newly diagnosed Graves' disease had been on antithyroid drugs for under 3 months. This study used TCR sequencing and RNA sequencing of peripheral blood to compare persistent Graves' disease patients against newly diagnosed Graves' disease patients. The study took place in China and was registered as a clinical trial. A total of around 35 samples underwent TCR sequencing, from around 13 patients with persistent Graves' disease and about 20 patients with newly diagnosed Graves' disease. Study-wide findings and limitations: Only peripheral blood was studied, because thyroid tissue, the primary lesion, was inaccessible. The authors noted that the small sample size was a limitation that may lower accuracy. Only the TCR beta chain was sequenced and analyzed. Compared with newly diagnosed patients, persistent Graves' disease patients had lower TCR Shannon entropy and fewer highly expanded clones, which suggests clonal expansion. More public clonotypes were shared among persistent patients (roughly 2,700) than among newly diagnosed patients (approximately 930).

Reading the label with the study, this specimen's time point is: newly diagnosed GD, antithyroid drugs for less than 3 months. For both TCR sequencing and RNA sequencing, RNA was extracted from PBMCs using TRIzol. The diagnosis of Graves' disease was made according to American Thyroid Association guidelines. Patients were recruited from an endocrinology department in Xi'an, China. Each patient gave 8.5 to 9.5 milliliters of peripheral blood, collected in an EDTA anticoagulant tube. Ficoll Paque Plus density gradient separation was used to isolate PBMCs, and no further T cell sorting was done. An Agilent 2100 Bioanalyzer and agarose gel were used to assess RNA quality, and a NanoDrop 2000 was used to measure RNA concentration. The library was made by multiplex PCR. The sequencer was an Illumina HiSeq 4000. TCR beta libraries were built with iRepertoire HTBI primers and Arm-PCR amplification of CDR3 regions. Gel purification was performed on PCR products prior to sequencing. Regarding the original processing steps: Gene usage analysis of CDR3 amino acid clonotypes used the 62 TRBV and 14 to 15 TRBJ segments found across samples. COPE and FqMerger were used to merge filtered high-quality paired reads into contigs. BLAST was used to align contigs to IMGT TRBV, TRBD and TRBJ reference genes, with CDR3 defined following IMGT. Highly expanded clones were defined as clonotypes with a frequency above 0.1%. Shannon entropy was used to measure repertoire diversity, and the Gini coefficient was used to measure V-J evenness. Clonotypes shared by more than one individual were considered public. TCRdb trimmed the raw reads at Q25, called clones with MiXCR and kept productive beta chains. Each CDR3 protein appears once, grouped with its most common genes and DNA. V and J calls and clone size were set by TCRdb, not the authors. The table for this sample lists roughly 500,000 distinct CDR3 sequences; approximately 13% of them were counted only once. Of the sample, roughly 10% falls within the top ten clones.

This clonotype was recorded a few times. The antigen it binds to is not known. No base quality values were provided; no much bigger clone lies one nucleotide off. A further study also used this sample, focusing on T cells in Graves' hyperthyroidism and ophthalmopathy. From that second study: Graves' hyperthyroidism was defined as stable when no progression to ophthalmopathy occurred over 18 months of follow-up. Hyperthyroidism patients were newly diagnosed, with disease duration under 2 months, and aged 18 to 65 years. The study excluded patients with uncontrolled infections, other autoimmune diseases, pregnancy or lactation. Diagnoses were based on clinical symptoms, serum thyroxine and TRAb, thyroid ultrasound and orbital computed tomography. The TCR CDR3 was subjected to a first round of RT-PCR using the HTBI primer set and the Qiagen OneStep RT-PCR kit. Most expanded thyroid clonotypes (frequency above 0.001) were also detected in blood, a finding suggesting that blood repertoires may reflect thyroid immune responses. A 13 V-J signature model separated ophthalmopathy from stable hyperthyroidism, with around 90% sensitivity and just under 84% specificity in cross-validation and 80%/75% in testing. In validation, the model predicted progression to ophthalmopathy a median of about 5.9 months before onset, with about 71% sensitivity and 72.22% specificity. TCR V-J signatures able to tell the groups apart were searched for in a discovery cohort of approximately 95 patients, of whom fewer than 45 had Graves' ophthalmopathy and under 65 had stable Graves' hyperthyroidism. Prospective prediction of ophthalmopathy was tested in an independent validation cohort of 18 hyperthyroidism patients and 17 patients who later progressed to ophthalmopathy. The 80 to 100 discovery patients were randomly divided into training and test sets at a 7:3 ratio. In six Graves' hyperthyroidism patients, the study also compared T-cell repertoires from thyroid tissue with T-cell repertoires from blood. After blood sampling, hyperthyroidism patients were treated with methimazole at a starting dose of 30 mg daily, and ophthalmopathy patients were treated with high-dose intravenous methylprednisolone. Libraries were constructed in a second round of multiplex PCR, after which size selection and purification were carried out. Libraries were sequenced paired-end with 100 bp reads on an Illumina HiSeq2000. Raw data were processed with SOAPnuke, discarding reads with adapters, uncalled bases, mean Phred below 15, or no exact constant-primer or identifier match. High-quality paired reads were merged with COPE v1.2.5, and unique nucleotide sequences were defined as clonotypes. MiTCR v1.1 was used to align clonotypes to the IMGT TRBV, TRBD and TRBJ reference segments. Analysis was restricted to V-J combinations with a frequency above 0.0001, which covered about 99% of repertoires. A TCS score was defined as the ratio of F50 (clonal expansion) to E x V (chaos), with BLOSUM62-based TCRdist applied between CDR3 peptides within each V-J. Welch's t-statistics and random forest reduced fewer than 600 V-J features to some 14, which were used in a naive Bayes classifier (R e1071). No statistical method was used to fix the sample size in advance, and group allocation was not hidden from the investigators. The paper describes TCR Vbeta CDR3 sequencing of 120 to 150 peripheral blood samples, made up of 43 ophthalmopathy patients, roughly 72 hyperthyroidism patients and roughly 17 progressor patients.

This sequence was found in a man younger than 40 with Graves disease. Donor details come from another sample of the same person, matched by shared clones. Sequences were derived from peripheral blood mononuclear cells (PBMCs), sampled at new diagnosis, from a patient treated with antithyroid drugs.

CDR3 protein: CAISDHRIEDTGELFF. The bases are TGTGCCATCAGTGATCACAGGATCGAGGACACCGGGGAGCTGTTTTTT. The receptor chain draws on TRBV10-3 and TRBJ2-2; the D gene is perhaps TRBD1, on 5 matching bases. V sheds 3 bases and J sheds 3 bases, leaving 14 bases between their ends. The CDR3 runs 16 residues from the cysteine to the phenylalanine. Here the CDR3 DNA is all that survives: 48 bases in frame from base 1. The germline V gene yields ENHRY for CDR1 and SYGVKD for CDR2.